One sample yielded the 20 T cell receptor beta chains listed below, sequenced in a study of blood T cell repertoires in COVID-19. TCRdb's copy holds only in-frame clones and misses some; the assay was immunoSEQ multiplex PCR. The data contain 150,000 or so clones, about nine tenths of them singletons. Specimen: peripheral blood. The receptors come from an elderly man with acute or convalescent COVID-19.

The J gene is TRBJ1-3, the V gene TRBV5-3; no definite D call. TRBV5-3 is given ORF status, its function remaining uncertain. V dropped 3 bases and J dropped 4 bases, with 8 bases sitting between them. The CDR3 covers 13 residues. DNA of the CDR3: TGTGCCAGAAGCTCAGGTTCGGGAAACACCATATATTTT. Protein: CARSSGSGNTIYF.

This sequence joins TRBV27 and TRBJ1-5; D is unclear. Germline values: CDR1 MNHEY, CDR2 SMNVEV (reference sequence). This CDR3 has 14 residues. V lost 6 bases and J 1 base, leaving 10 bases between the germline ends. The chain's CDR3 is CASRTTPSNQPQHF. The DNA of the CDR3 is TGTGCCAGCAGGACTACACCCAGCAATCAGCCCCAGCATTTT.

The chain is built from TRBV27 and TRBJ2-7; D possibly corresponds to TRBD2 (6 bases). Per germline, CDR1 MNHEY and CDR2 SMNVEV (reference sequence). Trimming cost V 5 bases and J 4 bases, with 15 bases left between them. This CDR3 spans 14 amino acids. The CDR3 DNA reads TGTGCCAGCAGTCCCGCGGGACGCAATTACGAGCAGTACTTC. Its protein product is CASSPAGRNYEQYF.

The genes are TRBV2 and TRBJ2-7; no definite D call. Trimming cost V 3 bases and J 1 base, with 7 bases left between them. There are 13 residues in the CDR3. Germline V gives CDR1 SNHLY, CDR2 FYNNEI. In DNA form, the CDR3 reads TGTGCCAGCAGTGAGGGCACATCCTACGAGCAGTACTTC. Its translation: CASSEGTSYEQYF.

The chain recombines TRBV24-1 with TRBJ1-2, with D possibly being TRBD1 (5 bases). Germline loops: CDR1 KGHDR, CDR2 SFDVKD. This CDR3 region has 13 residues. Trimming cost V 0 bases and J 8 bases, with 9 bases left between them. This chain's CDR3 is CATSDLPGHGYTF. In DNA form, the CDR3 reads TGTGCCACCAGTGATTTGCCAGGGCACGGCTACACCTTC.

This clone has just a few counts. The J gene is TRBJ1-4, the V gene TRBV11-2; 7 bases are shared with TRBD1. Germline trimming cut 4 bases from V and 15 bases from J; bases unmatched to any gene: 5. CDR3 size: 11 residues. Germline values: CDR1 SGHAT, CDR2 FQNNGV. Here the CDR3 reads CASSSSGQLFF. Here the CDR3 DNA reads TGTGCCAGCAGCTCATCGGGACAGTTGTTTTTT.

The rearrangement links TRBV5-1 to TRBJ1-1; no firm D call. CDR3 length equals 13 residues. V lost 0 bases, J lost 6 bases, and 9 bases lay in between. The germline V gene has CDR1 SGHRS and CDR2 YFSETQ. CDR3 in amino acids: CASSLAQSAEAFF. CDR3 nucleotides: TGCGCCAGCAGCTTGGCTCAATCAGCTGAAGCTTTCTTT.

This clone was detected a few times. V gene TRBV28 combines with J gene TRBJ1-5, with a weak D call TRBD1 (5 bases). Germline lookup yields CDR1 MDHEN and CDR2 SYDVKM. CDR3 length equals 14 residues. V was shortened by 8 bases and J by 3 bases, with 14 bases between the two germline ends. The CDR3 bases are TGTGCCAGCGGAGGGACTTCACTCAATCAGCCCCAGCATTTT. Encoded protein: CASGGTSLNQPQHF.

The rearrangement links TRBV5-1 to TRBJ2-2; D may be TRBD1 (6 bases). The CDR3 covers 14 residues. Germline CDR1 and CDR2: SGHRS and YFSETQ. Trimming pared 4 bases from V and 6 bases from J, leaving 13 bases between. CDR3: CASSVVPGAGELFF. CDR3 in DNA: TGCGCCAGCAGCGTTGTTCCAGGGGCCGGGGAGCTGTTTTTT.

CDR3 loop: CASSLTGIQPQHF. CDR3 DNA sequence: TGTGCCAGCAGTTTGACAGGGATACAGCCCCAGCATTTT. The chain has TRBV6-6 and TRBJ1-5, with TRBD1 matching over 7 bases. The CDR3 runs to 13 residues. V lost 4 bases, J lost 7 bases, and 4 bases stayed unmatched. The germline CDR1 and CDR2 sequences are MNHNY and SVGAGI (reference sequence).

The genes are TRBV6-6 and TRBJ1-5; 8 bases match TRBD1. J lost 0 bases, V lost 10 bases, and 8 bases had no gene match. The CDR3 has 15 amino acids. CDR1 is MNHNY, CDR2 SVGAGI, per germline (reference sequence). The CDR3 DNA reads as TGTGCCACGGCGGGACAGGCCTCTAGCAATCAGCCCCAGCATTTT. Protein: CATAGQASSNQPQHF.

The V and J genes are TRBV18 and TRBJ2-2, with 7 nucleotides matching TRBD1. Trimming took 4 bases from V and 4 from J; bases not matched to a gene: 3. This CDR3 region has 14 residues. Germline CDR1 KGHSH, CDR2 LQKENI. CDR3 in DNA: TGTGCCAGCTCACAAGGACAGGCCACCGGGGAGCTGTTTTTT. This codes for CASSQGQATGELFF. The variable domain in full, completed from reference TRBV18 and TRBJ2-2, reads NAGVMQNPRHLVRRRGQEARLRCSPMKGHSHVYWYRQLPEEGLKFMVYLQKENIIDESGMPKERFSAEFPKEGPSILRIQQVVRGDSAAYFCASSQGQATGELFFGEGSRLTVL.

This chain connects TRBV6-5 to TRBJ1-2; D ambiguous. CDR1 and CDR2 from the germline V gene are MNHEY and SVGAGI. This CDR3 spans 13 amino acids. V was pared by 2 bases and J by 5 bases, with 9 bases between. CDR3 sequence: CASSYAGLYGYTF. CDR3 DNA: TGTGCCAGCAGTTACGCCGGTCTATATGGCTACACCTTC.

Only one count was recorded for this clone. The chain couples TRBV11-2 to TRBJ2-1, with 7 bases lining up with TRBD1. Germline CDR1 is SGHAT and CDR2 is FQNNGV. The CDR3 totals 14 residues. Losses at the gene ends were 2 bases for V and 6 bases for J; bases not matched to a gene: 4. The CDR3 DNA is TGTGCCAGCAGCTTACGAGGGGACAGCAATGAGCAGTTCTTC. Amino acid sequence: CASSLRGDSNEQFF.

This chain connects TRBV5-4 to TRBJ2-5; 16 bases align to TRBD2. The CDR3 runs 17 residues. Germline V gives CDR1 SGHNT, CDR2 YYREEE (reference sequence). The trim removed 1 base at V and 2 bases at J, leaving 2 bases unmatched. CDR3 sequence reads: CASSLRGLAGGQETQYF. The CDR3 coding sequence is TGTGCCAGCAGCTTGCGGGGACTAGCGGGAGGGCAAGAGACCCAGTACTTC.

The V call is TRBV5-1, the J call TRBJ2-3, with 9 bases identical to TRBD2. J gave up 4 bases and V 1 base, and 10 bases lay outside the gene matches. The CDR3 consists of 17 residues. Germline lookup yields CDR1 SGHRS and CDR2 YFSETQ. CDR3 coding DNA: TGCGCCAGCAGCTTGTTTGGAGTAGCGGGGGTCTCAGATACGCAGTATTTT. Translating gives CASSLFGVAGVSDTQYF.

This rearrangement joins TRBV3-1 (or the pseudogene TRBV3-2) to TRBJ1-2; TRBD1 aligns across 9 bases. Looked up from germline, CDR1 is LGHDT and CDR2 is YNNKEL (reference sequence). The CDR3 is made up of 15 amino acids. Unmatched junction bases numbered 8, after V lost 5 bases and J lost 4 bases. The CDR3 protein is CASSSTGGNIYGYTF. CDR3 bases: TGTGCCAGCAGCTCGACAGGGGGGAATATCTATGGCTACACCTTC.

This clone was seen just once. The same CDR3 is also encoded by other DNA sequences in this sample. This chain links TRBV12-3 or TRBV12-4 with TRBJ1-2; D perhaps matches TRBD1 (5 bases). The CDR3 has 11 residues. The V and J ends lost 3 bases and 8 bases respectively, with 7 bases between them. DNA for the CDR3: TGTGCCAGCAGTTTGCGGGGGGGCTACACCTTC. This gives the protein CASSLRGGYTF.

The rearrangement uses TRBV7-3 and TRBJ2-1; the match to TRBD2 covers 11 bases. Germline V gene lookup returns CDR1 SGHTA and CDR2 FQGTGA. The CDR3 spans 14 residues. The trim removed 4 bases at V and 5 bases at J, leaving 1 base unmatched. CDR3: CASSSGLADNEQFF. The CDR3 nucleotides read TGTGCCAGCAGCTCGGGACTAGCGGACAATGAGCAGTTCTTC. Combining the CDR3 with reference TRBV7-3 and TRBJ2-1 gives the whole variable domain GAGVSQTPSNKVTEKGKYVELRCDPISGHTALYWYRQSLGQGPEFLIYFQGTGAADDSGLPNDRFFAVRPEGSVSTLKIQRTERGDSAVYLCASSSGLADNEQFFGPGTRLTVL.

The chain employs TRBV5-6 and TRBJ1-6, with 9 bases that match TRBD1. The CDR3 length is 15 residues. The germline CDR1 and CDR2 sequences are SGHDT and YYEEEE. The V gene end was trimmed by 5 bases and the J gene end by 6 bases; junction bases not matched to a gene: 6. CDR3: CASRPSTGGNSPLHF. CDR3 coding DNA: TGTGCCAGCAGACCTTCGACAGGGGGTAATTCACCCCTCCACTTT.